The 30 T cell receptor beta chains below come from one sample, sequenced in a study of blood T cell repertoires in COVID-19. Sequenced by immunoSEQ multiplex PCR; TCRdb stores in-frame clones only, minus some. The repertoire includes 200,000 to 300,000 clones, roughly 80% of them detected once, and roughly 8% sits in the top ten. The specimen sequenced was peripheral blood. The receptors shown here come from a woman of 80 years or more with COVID-19, enrolled during active disease.

V and J are TRBV30 and TRBJ1-2; TRBD1 might be the D (5 bases). There are 14 residues in the CDR3. The germline V and J ends were trimmed by 3 bases and 0 bases, with 11 bases remaining between them. The germline V gene encodes CDR1 GTSNPN and CDR2 SVGIG (reference sequence). Here the CDR3 DNA reads TGTGCCTGGAGCTTAGACAGCGCTAACTATGGCTACACCTTC. Translating it yields CAWSLDSANYGYTF.

In this sample, this clone turned up many times. V usage is TRBV9 and J usage is TRBJ1-1, with 8 bases lining up with TRBD1. Germline V gives CDR1 SGDLS, CDR2 YYNGEE. J lost 4 bases, V lost 1 base, and 9 bases had no gene match. The CDR3 extends over 16 amino acids. This CDR3 reads CASSVMAGQEVTEAFF. CDR3 DNA: TGTGCCAGCAGCGTAATGGCGGGACAGGAGGTCACTGAAGCTTTCTTT.

This clone was seen ten or more times. Here the CDR3 reads CASREQGHSYEQYF. For the CDR3, the DNA is TGTGCCAGCAGGGAACAGGGGCACTCCTACGAGCAGTACTTC. This sequence joins TRBV5-4 and TRBJ2-7; 7 bases agree with TRBD1. This CDR3 contains 14 residues. From germline, CDR1 is SGHNT and CDR2 YYREEE (reference sequence). With V trimmed by 5 bases and J by 0 bases, 5 bases remained unmatched.

This chain connects TRBV25-1 to TRBJ1-2; maybe TRBD1 (5 bases). This CDR3 has 13 residues. The germline V and J ends were trimmed by 3 bases and 2 bases, with 7 bases remaining between them. The germline V gene encodes CDR1 MGHDK and CDR2 SYGVNS. CDR3 in amino acids: CASSDQGNYGYTF. The CDR3, as DNA: TGTGCCAGCAGTGACCAGGGCAACTATGGCTACACCTTC.

The rearrangement links TRBV16 to TRBJ1-2; 9 nucleotides line up with TRBD1. The CDR3 is 15 residues long. CDR1 is KGHSY, CDR2 FQNENV, per germline. V lost 0 bases and J lost 8; bases outside the gene matches: 7. CDR3 nucleotides: TGTGCCAGCAGCCAATCCGGGACAGGGATCTGGGGCTACACCTTC. Translated, it gives CASSQSGTGIWGYTF.

This clone was observed once. The V call is TRBV4-3, the J call TRBJ1-1; TRBD1 is a possible D gene (6 bases). CDR1 is LGHNA and CDR2 is YSLEER in the germline V gene. CDR3 length: 15 residues. V lost 0 bases, J lost 6 bases, and 14 bases lay in between. In DNA, the CDR3 is TGCGCCAGCAGCCAAGAACAGGGTCTTGAATCTGAAGCTTTCTTT. This sequence encodes CASSQEQGLESEAFF.

The CDR3: CASSLGQPYSNQPQHF. In nucleotides, the CDR3 is TGTGCCAGCAGCCTAGGACAGCCTTATAGCAATCAGCCCCAGCATTTT. J is TRBJ1-5 and V is TRBV6-6, with D tentatively TRBD1 (6 bases). Trimming pared 6 bases from V and 0 bases from J, leaving 15 bases between. The CDR3 is made up of 16 amino acids. Germline lookup yields CDR1 MNHNY and CDR2 SVGAGI (reference sequence).

This chain joins TRBV7-8 and TRBJ2-1; TRBD2 aligns across 9 bases. Germline V gene sequence: CDR1 SGHVS, CDR2 FQNEAQ. J lost 3 bases, V lost 5 bases, and 8 bases had no gene match. This CDR3 comprises 16 residues. The CDR3 region has the DNA TGTGCCAGCAGCCTCGAAGGACTAGCGAGCTACAATGAGCAGTTCTTC. The encoded protein is CASSLEGLASYNEQFF.

The chain has TRBV5-1 and TRBJ2-1; 7 bases fit TRBD1. Per germline, CDR1 SGHRS and CDR2 YFSETQ. Trimming took 2 bases from V and 4 from J; bases not matched to a gene: 6. The CDR3 loop spans 15 amino acids. The chain's CDR3 is CASSLGDRDYNEQFF. The CDR3 bases are TGCGCCAGCAGCTTAGGAGACAGGGATTACAATGAGCAGTTCTTC.

With regard to this clone: The same CDR3 arises from other DNA sequences in this sample as well. The chain links TRBV5-1 to TRBJ2-3; 9 bases map to TRBD2. Germline V CDR1 and CDR2: SGHRS, YFSETQ. This CDR3 is 14 amino acids long. The ends lost 4 bases at V and 1 base at J; junction bases unmatched: 1. CDR3 residues: CASSRTSGTDTQYF. The CDR3 region has the DNA TGCGCCAGCAGCCGGACTAGCGGCACAGATACGCAGTATTTT.

The genes are TRBV5-5 and TRBJ1-4, with D tentatively TRBD1 (6 bases). The germline V gene has CDR1 SGHKS and CDR2 YYEKEE (reference sequence). The V gene lost 4 bases and the J gene lost 12 bases, with 19 bases spanning the gap. The CDR3 covers 14 residues. CDR3 nucleotide sequence: TGTGCCAGCAGCAACCGGGACACGACCACCCAACTGTTTTTT. The encoded protein is CASSNRDTTTQLFF.

V is TRBV5-1 and J is TRBJ2-3, with D possibly matching TRBD2 (6 bases). V gave up 1 base and J gave up 3 bases, with 15 bases separating them. The CDR3 has 16 residues. CDR1 and CDR2 (germline): SGHRS, YFSETQ. The CDR3 DNA sequence: TGCGCCAGCAGCTTGAATCCCTTGGGGGGAACAGATACGCAGTATTTT. Encoded protein: CASSLNPLGGTDTQYF.

The rearrangement links TRBV11-2 to TRBJ2-5; 8 nucleotides align to TRBD2. The germline V gene encodes CDR1 SGHAT and CDR2 FQNNGV. The CDR3 runs to 16 residues. The J segment lost 5 bases and the V segment lost 1 base, leaving 9 bases of the junction unmatched. In nucleotides, the CDR3 is TGTGCCAGCAGCTTAGCGGGGGGGCCAATCGCCGAGACCCAGTACTTC. Its protein product is CASSLAGGPIAETQYF.

V usage is TRBV9 and J usage is TRBJ1-1; D may be TRBD1 (6 bases). The germline V gene encodes CDR1 SGDLS and CDR2 YYNGEE. Between the trimmed V and J ends, which lost 3 bases and 9 bases, there was a span of 12 bases. This CDR3 contains 12 residues. For the CDR3, the DNA is TGTGCCAGCAGCGCTGGGGGGGGCAAAGCTTTCTTT. The encoded protein is CASSAGGGKAFF.

This chain joins TRBV4-3 and TRBJ2-7, with 7 bases lining up with TRBD2. Germline lookup yields CDR1 LGHNA and CDR2 YSLEER. V dropped 1 base and J dropped 7; count of bases not matched to a gene: 4. This CDR3 comprises 13 residues. CDR3 sequence (DNA): TGCGCCAGCAGCCAAGGAACCGGGAGGGAGCAGTACTTC. It specifies CASSQGTGREQYF.

The chain couples TRBV18 to TRBJ2-7, with 7 positions matching TRBD2. The J segment lost 2 bases and the V segment lost 3 bases, leaving 4 bases of the junction unmatched. The CDR3 sequence is 14 residues long. The V gene's germline CDR1 is KGHSH and CDR2 LQKENI. DNA for the CDR3: TGTGCCAGCTCACCGGCAGCGGGGCCCTACGAGCAGTACTTC. Amino acid sequence: CASSPAAGPYEQYF. The full variable domain, rest sourced from reference TRBV18 and TRBJ2-7, is NAGVMQNPRHLVRRRGQEARLRCSPMKGHSHVYWYRQLPEEGLKFMVYLQKENIIDESGMPKERFSAEFPKEGPSILRIQQVVRGDSAAYFCASSPAAGPYEQYFGPGTRLTVT.

J is TRBJ1-2 and V is TRBV7-9, with D maybe TRBD1 (5 bases). The ends were cut back, 4 bases at V and 8 bases at J, with 14 bases in the middle. This CDR3 region has 13 residues. The germline V gene encodes CDR1 SEHNR and CDR2 FQNEAQ (reference sequence). CDR3 residues: CASSSLSQGGYTF. The CDR3 DNA follows: TGTGCCAGCAGCTCCCTTTCCCAGGGCGGCTACACCTTC.

On this clone: Different DNA sequences within this sample yield the same CDR3. The CDR3 DNA reads as TGTGCCAGCAGAACAGGGGGCGGCTATGGCTACACCTTC. Encoded protein: CASRTGGGYGYTF. The V gene is TRBV28, the J gene TRBJ1-2; 9 bases fit TRBD1. The CDR3 sequence is 13 residues long. Germline V gene sequence: CDR1 MDHEN, CDR2 SYDVKM. After removal of 6 bases from V and 4 bases from J, the junction contained 3 bases not matched to a gene.

The chain links TRBV6-6 to TRBJ2-7, with TRBD1 matching 7 bases. Germline lookup yields CDR1 MNHNY and CDR2 SVGAGI (reference sequence). The CDR3 covers 13 residues. Trimming at V came to 2 bases and at J to 3 bases, leaving 1 base not matched to a gene. The CDR3 sequence is CASSYDRDYEQYF. CDR3 coding DNA: TGTGCCAGCAGTTACGACAGGGACTACGAGCAGTACTTC.

The chain couples TRBV7-8 to TRBJ1-1; TRBD1 might be the D (5 bases). Germline loops: CDR1 SGHVS, CDR2 FQNEAQ. Trimming removed 5 bases from V and 11 bases from J, with 15 bases in between. The CDR3 has 12 amino acids. The CDR3 here is CASSPGGGWAFF. The CDR3 DNA is TGTGCCAGCAGCCCCGGGGGAGGGTGGGCTTTCTTT.

V usage is TRBV7-3 and J usage is TRBJ2-7; a weak D match, TRBD2 (5 bases). The V and J ends lost 2 bases and 0 bases respectively, with 11 bases between them. The germline V gene encodes CDR1 SGHTA and CDR2 FQGTGA. This CDR3 contains 15 residues. CDR3 nucleotides: TGTGCCAGCAGCTTAGGGCGGGCGAGCTCCTACGAGCAGTACTTC. Encoded protein: CASSLGRASSYEQYF.

The chain links TRBV12-3 or TRBV12-4 to TRBJ2-7; 10 bases match TRBD2. Trimming removed 6 bases from V and 5 bases from J; junction bases left unmatched: 4. The CDR3 totals 13 residues. CDR3 DNA: TGTGCCAGCAGCAGAGGACTAGCGGACGAGCAGTACTTC. It translates to CASSRGLADEQYF.

J is TRBJ2-4 and V is TRBV6-1; 7 bases are shared with TRBD2. The CDR3 consists of 18 residues. V lost 2 bases to trimming and J lost 0 bases; unmatched junction nucleotides: 10. Germline V gene sequence: CDR1 MNHNS, CDR2 SASEGT. The CDR3 is CASSEIQRGRLAKNIQYF. The CDR3 DNA sequence: TGTGCCAGCAGTGAAATCCAGCGGGGAAGGTTAGCCAAAAACATTCAGTACTTC.

The V call is TRBV3-1 (or the pseudogene TRBV3-2), the J call TRBJ2-1, with 8 nucleotides matching TRBD2. Trimming at V came to 4 bases and at J to 5 bases, leaving 10 bases not matched to a gene. Germline V gene sequence: CDR1 LGHDT, CDR2 YNNKEL (reference sequence). The CDR3 is 16 residues long. CDR3 in DNA: TGTGCCAGCAGCCTTGTCGGGGGGGCTTCAAACAATGAGCAGTTCTTC. Translating gives CASSLVGGASNNEQFF.

This clone has only a few counts. The chain has TRBV11-2 and TRBJ1-6; D is possibly TRBD1 (6 bases). The CDR3 length is 14 residues. With 5 bases removed from V and 8 bases from J, the gap between germline ends came to 13 bases. The germline V gene encodes CDR1 SGHAT and CDR2 FQNNGV. This CDR3 is CASSLQGYDSPLHF. In nucleotides, the CDR3 is TGTGCCAGCAGCCTGCAGGGGTATGATTCACCCCTCCACTTT.

The genes are TRBV7-2 and TRBJ1-1; 7 positions agree with TRBD1. V was pared by 5 bases and J by 4 bases, with 10 bases of the junction left unmatched. In germline, CDR1 is SGHTA, CDR2 FQGNSA. The CDR3 is made up of 15 amino acids. The CDR3 is CASSGRQGVVTEAFF. The CDR3 DNA reads TGTGCCAGCAGCGGCCGACAGGGTGTAGTCACTGAAGCTTTCTTT.

This rearrangement joins TRBV6-5 to TRBJ2-1; 9 bases align to TRBD2. After removal of 6 bases from V and 3 bases from J, the junction contained 3 bases not matched to a gene. This CDR3 contains 14 residues. Germline V gives CDR1 MNHEY, CDR2 SVGAGI. The CDR3 region is CASRAGGNYNEQFF. In nucleotides, the CDR3 is TGTGCCAGCAGGGCGGGGGGGAACTACAATGAGCAGTTCTTC.

V is TRBV29-1 and J is TRBJ1-2, with TRBD1 as a possible D gene (5 bases). Germline loops: CDR1 SQVTM, CDR2 ANQGSEA. The V end was cut by 4 bases, the J end by 2 bases, with 11 bases between. The CDR3 is made up of 13 amino acids. CDR3 in amino acids: CSVVQATNYGYTF. The DNA for the CDR3 is TGCAGCGTTGTACAGGCGACAAACTATGGCTACACCTTC.

The chain joins TRBV6-1 to TRBJ1-2, with D tentatively TRBD1 (5 bases). The CDR3 is made up of 14 amino acids. Deletions cut 2 bases from V and 8 bases from J, with 15 bases between. CDR1 MNHNS and CDR2 SASEGT come from the germline V gene. For the CDR3, the DNA is TGTGCCAGCAGTGAATCTCAGGGCATAGGAGGCTACACCTTC. Its translation is CASSESQGIGGYTF.

V usage is TRBV5-1 and J usage is TRBJ1-4; D might be TRBD1 (5 bases). V shed 0 bases and J shed 3 bases, with 21 bases lying between them. The V gene's germline CDR1 is SGHRS and CDR2 YFSETQ. The CDR3 totals 19 residues. The CDR3 is CASSLGRTLQPGANEKLFF. Here the CDR3 DNA reads TGCGCCAGCAGCTTGGGCCGGACACTACAACCCGGAGCTAATGAAAAACTGTTTTTT. The full variable domain, its missing parts supplied by reference TRBV5-1 and TRBJ1-4, is KAGVTQTPRYLIKTRGQQVTLSCSPISGHRSVSWYQQTPGQGLQFLFEYFSETQRNKGNFPGRFSGRQFSNSRSEMNVSTLELGDSALYLCASSLGRTLQPGANEKLFFGSGTQLSVL.